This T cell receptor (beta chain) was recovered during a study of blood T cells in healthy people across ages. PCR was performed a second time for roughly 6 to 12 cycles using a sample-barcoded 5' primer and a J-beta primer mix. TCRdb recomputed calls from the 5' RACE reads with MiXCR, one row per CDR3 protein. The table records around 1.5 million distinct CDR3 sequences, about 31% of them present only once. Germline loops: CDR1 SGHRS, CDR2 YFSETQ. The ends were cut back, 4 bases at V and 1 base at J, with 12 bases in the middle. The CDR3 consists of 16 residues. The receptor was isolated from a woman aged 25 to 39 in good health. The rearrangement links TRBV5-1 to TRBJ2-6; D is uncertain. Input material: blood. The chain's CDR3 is CASSPGLISGANVLTF. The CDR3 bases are TGCGCCAGCAGCCCTGGATTAATTTCTGGGGCCAACGTCCTGACTTTC.